The T cell receptor (beta chain) described here comes from a study of T cell repertoires in cytomegalovirus infection. TCRdb re-called the reads through MiXCR, storing one row per CDR3 protein. The table shows about 450,000 distinct CDR3 sequences, with under 40% occurring only once. The receptor was isolated from a human donor in good health (CMV status not recorded). Some clones in this sample may be carry-over from other donors' samples. The specimen was PBMCs.

In nucleotides, the CDR3 is TGTGCTAGTGGTTTGGCACTCGGGGAATCGAACACCGGGGAGCTGTTTTTT. Its protein product is CASGLALGESNTGELFF. The chain is built from TRBV12-5 and TRBJ2-2; weak D call: TRBD2 (5 bases). This CDR3 contains 17 residues. V was shortened by 1 base and J by 0 bases, with 12 bases between the two germline ends. Germline CDR1 reads LGHNT; CDR2 reads FRNRAP.